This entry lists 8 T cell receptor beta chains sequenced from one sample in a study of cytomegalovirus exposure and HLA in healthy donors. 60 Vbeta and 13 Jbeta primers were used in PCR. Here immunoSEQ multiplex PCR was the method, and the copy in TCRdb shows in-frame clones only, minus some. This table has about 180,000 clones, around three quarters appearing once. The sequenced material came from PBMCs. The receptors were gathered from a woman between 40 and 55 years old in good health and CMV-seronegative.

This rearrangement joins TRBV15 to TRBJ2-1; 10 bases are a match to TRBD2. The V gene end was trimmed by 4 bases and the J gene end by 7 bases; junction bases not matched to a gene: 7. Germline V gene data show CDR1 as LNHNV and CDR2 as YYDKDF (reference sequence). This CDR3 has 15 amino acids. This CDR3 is CATSIEVAGGNEQFF. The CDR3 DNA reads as TGTGCCACCAGCATCGAAGTAGCGGGGGGAAATGAGCAGTTCTTC.

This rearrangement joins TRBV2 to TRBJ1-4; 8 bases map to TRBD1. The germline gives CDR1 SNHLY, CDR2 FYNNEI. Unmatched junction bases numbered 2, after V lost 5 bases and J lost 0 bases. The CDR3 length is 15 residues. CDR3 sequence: CASSRDRPTNEKLFF. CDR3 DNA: TGTGCCAGCAGTCGGGACAGGCCAACTAATGAAAAACTGTTTTTT.

In DNA form, the CDR3 reads TGTGCCAGCAGTCCCTACGGCGGGGGGGTAAATGAGCAGTTCTTC. This gives the protein CASSPYGGGVNEQFF. The genes are TRBV27 and TRBJ2-1; 9 positions agree with TRBD2. The CDR3 has 15 amino acids. J lost 7 bases, V lost 5 bases, and 9 bases had no gene match. CDR1 is MNHEY and CDR2 is SMNVEV in the germline V gene (reference sequence).

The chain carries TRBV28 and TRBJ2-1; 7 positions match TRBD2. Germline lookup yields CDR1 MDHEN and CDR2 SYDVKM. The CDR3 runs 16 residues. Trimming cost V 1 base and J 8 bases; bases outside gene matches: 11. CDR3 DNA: TGTGCCAGCAGTTTATCCCCCAGGACTAGTACCGATGAGCAGTTCTTC. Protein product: CASSLSPRTSTDEQFF.

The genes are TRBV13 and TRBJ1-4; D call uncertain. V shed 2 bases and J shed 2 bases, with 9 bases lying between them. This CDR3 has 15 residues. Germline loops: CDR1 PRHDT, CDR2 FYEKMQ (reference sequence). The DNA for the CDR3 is TGTGCCAGCAGCTTAAGCGGGGTCACTAATGAAAAACTGTTTTTT. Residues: CASSLSGVTNEKLFF.

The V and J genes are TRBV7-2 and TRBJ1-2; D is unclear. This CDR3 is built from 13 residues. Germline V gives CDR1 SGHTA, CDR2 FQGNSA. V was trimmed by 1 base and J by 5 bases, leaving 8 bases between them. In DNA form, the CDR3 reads TGTGCCAGCAGCTTAGAAAGGCGGTATGGCTACACCTTC. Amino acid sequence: CASSLERRYGYTF.

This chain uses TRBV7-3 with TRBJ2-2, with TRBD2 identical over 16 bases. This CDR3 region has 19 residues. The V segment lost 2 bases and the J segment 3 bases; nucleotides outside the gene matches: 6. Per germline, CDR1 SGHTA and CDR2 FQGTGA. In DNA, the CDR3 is TGTGCCAGCAGCTTAGGGCCGGGACTAGCGGGAGGGGACACCGGGGAGCTGTTTTTT. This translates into CASSLGPGLAGGDTGELFF.

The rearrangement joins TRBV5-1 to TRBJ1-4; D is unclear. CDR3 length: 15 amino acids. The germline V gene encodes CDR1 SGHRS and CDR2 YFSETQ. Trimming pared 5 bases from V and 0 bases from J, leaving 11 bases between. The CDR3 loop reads CASRSVGSTNEKLFF. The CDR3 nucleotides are TGCGCCAGCAGATCTGTGGGCTCAACTAATGAAAAACTGTTTTTT. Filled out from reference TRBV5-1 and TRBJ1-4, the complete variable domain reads KAGVTQTPRYLIKTRGQQVTLSCSPISGHRSVSWYQQTPGQGLQFLFEYFSETQRNKGNFPGRFSGRQFSNSRSEMNVSTLELGDSALYLCASRSVGSTNEKLFFGSGTQLSVL.